This T cell receptor beta chain was found in a study of T cell repertoires in cytomegalovirus infection. Study-wide points: Summed frequency of shared TCR beta families picked out CMV carriers who also had the relevant HLA.

Germline V gene sequence: CDR1 SGDLS, CDR2 YYNGEE. The germline V and J ends were trimmed by 0 bases and 6 bases, with 17 bases remaining between them. The CDR3 has 16 residues. In its sample, this clonotype was seen a few times. Its antigen remains unidentified. One entry per CDR3 protein results from TCRdb running MiXCR on the reads. This table holds about 320,000 distinct CDR3 sequences, over 7.5% found once. Sequenced sample: PBMCs. This sequence joins TRBV9 and TRBJ2-3; D may be TRBD2 (5 bases). The TCR originated in a human donor in good health (CMV status not recorded). Some clones in this sample may be carry-over from other donors' samples. Here the CDR3 reads CASSVGELGAADTQYF. For the CDR3, the DNA is TGTGCCAGCAGCGTAGGTGAACTAGGAGCGGCGGATACGCAGTATTTT.